This TCR beta chain was sequenced during a study of OX40 agonist ivuxolimab in advanced cancers. Assay: immunoSEQ multiplex PCR; the TCRdb copy retains only in-frame clones and omits some. The data show around 18,000 clones, around 83% seen once. In regard to this clone: No antigen is known for it.

Study results and caveats: Low normalized clonal expansion also occurred in some nonresponding patients.

The sequence was obtained from an adult with an advanced solid tumor such as melanoma, head and neck, liver or kidney cancer. This specimen consisted of CD4+ or CD8+ T cells sorted from blood, obtained in a trial of the OX40 agonist ivuxolimab.

The CDR3 DNA is TGTGCCAGCAGGCCAATCCGGGGGAACACTGAAGCTTTCTTT. It encodes CASRPIRGNTEAFF. The chain is built from TRBV28 and TRBJ1-1; D remains ambiguous. This CDR3 is 14 amino acids long. Trimming removed 6 bases from V and 1 base from J, with 12 bases in between. The germline gives CDR1 MDHEN, CDR2 SYDVKM.